Each of the 6 T cell receptor gamma chains below was sequenced from the same sample in a study of gamma-delta chains in newborns, infants, children. TCRdb reprocessed the reads through CATT. The data contain a few thousand gamma-chain clones, roughly 29% of them singletons. Material: blood. The receptors were gathered from a child who was a newborn, infant or young child, either healthy, febrile or measles-vaccinated (not recorded which).

This clone was recorded a few times. V and J are TRGV3 and TRGJ1 or TRGJ2. Per germline, CDR1 VTNTFY and CDR2 YDVSTARD (reference sequence). After removal of 0 bases from V and 7 bases from J, the junction contained 12 bases not matched to a gene. This CDR3 is built from 15 residues. CDR3 coding DNA: TGTGCCACCTGGGACAGGCAGGCGTCTGGGTATAAGAAACTCTTT. Translated: CATWDRQASGYKKLF.

This clone was counted a few times. V is TRGV9 and J is TRGJP. The length of the CDR3 is 15 residues. The V segment lost 3 bases and the J segment 8 bases; nucleotides outside the gene matches: 4. CDR1 is GITISATS and CDR2 is ISYDGTV in the germline V gene (reference sequence). As DNA, the CDR3 is TGTGCCTTGTGGGAGCCCCAGTTGGGCAAAAAAATCAAGGTATTT. Its translation: CALWEPQLGKKIKVF.

V gene TRGV8 combines with J gene TRGJ1 or TRGJ2. Trimming removed 2 bases from V and 10 bases from J; junction bases left unmatched: 5. CDR1 is VENAVY and CDR2 is YDSYNSRV in the germline V gene. This CDR3 spans 11 amino acids. CDR3 amino acids: CATWDIWKKLF. The CDR3 DNA reads TGTGCCACCTGGGATATTTGGAAGAAACTCTTT.

This clone was picked up a small number of times. One junction end disagrees with the germline gene, perhaps due to a read error. This sample includes further DNA sequences coding for the same CDR3. The V and J genes are TRGV9 and TRGJ1 or TRGJ2. Germline lookup yields CDR1 GITISATS and CDR2 ISYDGTV (reference sequence). The CDR3 totals 12 residues. The CDR3 loop reads CALWEVRYKKLF. As DNA, the CDR3 is TGTGCCTTGTGGGAGGTGCGCTATAAGAAACTCTTC.

This clone has just a few counts. At the DNA level, this CDR3 is encoded by other sequences in the same sample as well. This rearrangement joins TRGV2 to TRGJ1 or TRGJ2. Germline trimming cut 0 bases from V and 4 bases from J; bases unmatched to any gene: 3. The CDR3 consists of 13 residues. Germline V CDR1 and CDR2: EGSNGY, YDSYNSKV. This CDR3 reads CATWDGPYYKKLF. The CDR3 DNA is TGTGCCACCTGGGACGGGCCCTATTATAAGAAACTCTTT.

On this clone itself: This clone may be a read error of a much larger clone one base away. The gene calls are TRGV9 and TRGJP. The CDR3 loop spans 15 amino acids. CDR1 and CDR2 (germline): GITISATS, ISYDGTV (reference sequence). CDR3 in amino acids: CALWEVQLGKKIEVF. The CDR3 DNA reads as TGTGCCTTGTGGGAGGTGCAGTTGGGCAAAAAAATCGAGGTATTT.